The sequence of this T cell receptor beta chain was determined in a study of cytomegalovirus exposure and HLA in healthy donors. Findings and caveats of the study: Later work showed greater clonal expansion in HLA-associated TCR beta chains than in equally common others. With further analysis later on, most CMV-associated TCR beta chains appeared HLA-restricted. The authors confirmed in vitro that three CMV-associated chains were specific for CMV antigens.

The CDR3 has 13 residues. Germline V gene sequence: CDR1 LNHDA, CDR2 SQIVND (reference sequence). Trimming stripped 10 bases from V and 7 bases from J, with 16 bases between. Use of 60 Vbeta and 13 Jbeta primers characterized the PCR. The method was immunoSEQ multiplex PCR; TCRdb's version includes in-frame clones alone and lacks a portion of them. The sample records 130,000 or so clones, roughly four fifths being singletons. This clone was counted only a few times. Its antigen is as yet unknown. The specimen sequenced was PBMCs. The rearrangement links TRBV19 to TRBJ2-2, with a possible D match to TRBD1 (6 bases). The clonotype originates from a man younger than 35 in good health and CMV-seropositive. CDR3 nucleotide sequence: TGTGCCACAACAAGAACAGGGTTCGGGGAGCTGTTTTTT. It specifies CATTRTGFGELFF. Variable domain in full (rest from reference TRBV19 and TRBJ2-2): DGGITQSPKYLFRKEGQNVTLSCEQNLNHDAMYWYRQDPGQGLRLIYYSQIVNDFQKGDIAEGYSVSREKKESFPLTVTSAQKNPTAFYLCATTRTGFGELFFGEGSRLTVL.